The 22 T cell receptor beta chains listed next were all sequenced from one sample in a study of shared clonotypes between healthy human individuals. Repertoires were generated with immunoSEQ multiplex PCR, while TCRdb's copy carries only in-frame clones and drops some. The table records around 2,000,000 clones, 85% to 95% of them present only once. Input material: naive CD4+ T cells sorted from blood. This sample's subset: CD45RA+ positively selected. These receptors were collected from a man in his late teens or twenties in good health.

The gene calls are TRBV11-2 and TRBJ1-1; D possibly corresponds to TRBD1 (6 bases). The CDR3 length is 16 residues. The germline gives CDR1 SGHAT, CDR2 FQNNGV. V was pared by 5 bases and J by 5 bases, with 21 bases between. This chain's CDR3 is CASSPGGSRGGTEAFF. The CDR3 DNA sequence: TGTGCCAGCAGCCCTGGAGGGTCAAGGGGGGGAACTGAAGCTTTCTTT.

This chain uses TRBV19 with TRBJ1-2; the D gene is possibly TRBD1 (5 bases). Germline lookup yields CDR1 LNHDA and CDR2 SQIVND (reference sequence). The CDR3 is 15 residues long. V lost 2 bases, J lost 2 bases, and 12 bases lay in between. The CDR3 DNA sequence: TGTGCCAGTAGTATACCCCAGTCAGGGAACTATGGCTACACCTTC. Its translation: CASSIPQSGNYGYTF. The full variable domain, its missing parts supplied by reference TRBV19 and TRBJ1-2, is DGGITQSPKYLFRKEGQNVTLSCEQNLNHDAMYWYRQDPGQGLRLIYYSQIVNDFQKGDIAEGYSVSREKKESFPLTVTSAQKNPTAFYLCASSIPQSGNYGYTFGSGTRLTVV.

The chain uses TRBV2 and TRBJ2-5; D is ambiguous. Trimming took 4 bases from V and 1 from J, leaving 10 bases between them. The CDR3 is 14 amino acids. CDR1 and CDR2 (germline): SNHLY, FYNNEI. The CDR3 spells CASSGRLVQETQYF. For the CDR3, the DNA is TGTGCCAGCAGTGGCCGACTGGTCCAAGAGACCCAGTACTTC.

Concerning this clone itself: Within the sample, other DNA sequences also encode this same CDR3. CDR3 DNA: TGTGCCAGCAGATCGGACAGGGGTAGCAATCAGCCCCAGCATTTT. Translated, it gives CASRSDRGSNQPQHF. The chain recombines TRBV6-5 with TRBJ1-5, with 9 bases aligning to TRBD1. Germline CDR1 reads MNHEY; CDR2 reads SVGAGI. V lost 6 bases to trimming and J lost 0 bases; unmatched junction nucleotides: 3. The length of the CDR3 is 15 residues.

J is TRBJ2-7 and V is TRBV2; D is perhaps TRBD1 (5 bases). CDR1 SNHLY and CDR2 FYNNEI come from the germline V gene. V was clipped by 7 bases and J by 2 bases, with 12 bases between them. The CDR3 is 13 amino acids. The CDR3 reads CASTWGPPYEQYF. The CDR3 nucleotides are TGTGCCAGCACCTGGGGCCCACCCTACGAGCAGTACTTC. Supplemented by reference TRBV2 and TRBJ2-7, the full variable domain reads EPEVTQTPSHQVTQMGQEVILRCVPISNHLYFYWYRQILGQKVEFLVSFYNNEISEKSEIFDDQFSVERPDGSNFTLKIRSTKLEDSAMYFCASTWGPPYEQYFGPGTRLTVT.

The chain links TRBV4-2 to TRBJ2-4; D call uncertain. Between the trimmed V and J ends, which lost 4 bases and 0 bases, there was a span of 13 bases. The germline V gene has CDR1 LGHNA and CDR2 YNFKEQ. This CDR3 comprises 16 residues. CDR3 region: CASSPTLGLAKNIQYF. In nucleotides, the CDR3 is TGTGCCAGCAGCCCAACTTTAGGTCTAGCCAAAAACATTCAGTACTTC.

This clone was seen a single time. The chain employs TRBV29-1 and TRBJ2-2; 8 nucleotides agree with TRBD1. The germline CDR1 and CDR2 sequences are SQVTM and ANQGSEA. CDR3 length: 13 amino acids. The ends lost 4 bases at V and 6 bases at J; junction bases unmatched: 4. The CDR3 protein is CSVVTGGPGELFF. CDR3 bases: TGCAGCGTTGTTACAGGGGGGCCCGGGGAGCTGTTTTTT.

This rearrangement joins TRBV28 to TRBJ2-3; a possible D gene is TRBD2 (6 bases). This CDR3 region has 17 residues. V shed 6 bases and J shed 2 bases, with 21 bases lying between them. CDR1 and CDR2 (germline): MDHEN, SYDVKM. The CDR3 reads CASSPLGLRDLTDTQYF. The CDR3 DNA reads TGTGCCAGCAGCCCCCTGGGTTTGCGGGATCTCACAGATACGCAGTATTTT. Variable domain in full (rest from reference TRBV28 and TRBJ2-3): DVKVTQSSRYLVKRTGEKVFLECVQDMDHENMFWYRQDPGLGLRLIYFSYDVKMKEKGDIPEGYSVSREKKERFSLILESASTNQTSMYLCASSPLGLRDLTDTQYFGPGTRLTVL.

The CDR3 is CASSLGSGSYEQYF. Here the CDR3 DNA reads TGTGCCAGCAGCTTAGGTTCAGGGTCCTACGAGCAGTACTTC. The rearrangement uses TRBV7-8 and TRBJ2-5; possible D gene TRBD1, 5 bases. The J call is in doubt because the DNA end fits TRBJ2-7 better. This CDR3 contains 14 residues. Germline values: CDR1 SGHVS, CDR2 FQNEAQ.

The chain combines TRBV5-1 with TRBJ2-2, with 9 bases that match TRBD2. CDR1 SGHRS and CDR2 YFSETQ come from the germline V gene. V lost 3 bases, J lost 1 base, and 1 base stayed unmatched. CDR3 length: 15 amino acids. DNA of the CDR3: TGCGCCAGCAGCTATAGCGGGGGGAACACCGGGGAGCTGTTTTTT. Protein: CASSYSGGNTGELFF.

This sequence joins TRBV2 and TRBJ2-2, with D perhaps matching TRBD2 (6 bases). This CDR3 region has 16 residues. Trimming cost V 8 bases and J 2 bases, with 18 bases left between them. Germline loops: CDR1 SNHLY, CDR2 FYNNEI. The CDR3 here is CASAQEGSINTGELFF. In DNA, the CDR3 is TGTGCCAGCGCACAGGAGGGCTCGATCAACACCGGGGAGCTGTTTTTT. The full variable domain, with the rest looked up from reference TRBV2 and TRBJ2-2, is EPEVTQTPSHQVTQMGQEVILRCVPISNHLYFYWYRQILGQKVEFLVSFYNNEISEKSEIFDDQFSVERPDGSNFTLKIRSTKLEDSAMYFCASAQEGSINTGELFFGEGSRLTVL.

The chain recombines TRBV7-9 with TRBJ1-5; D might be TRBD1 (5 bases). Germline CDR1 SEHNR, CDR2 FQNEAQ (reference sequence). V shed 5 bases and J shed 4 bases, with 12 bases lying between them. There are 14 residues in the CDR3. Here the CDR3 reads CASSPDSGNQPQHF. The CDR3 DNA reads as TGTGCCAGCAGCCCCGACAGCGGAAATCAGCCCCAGCATTTT. The full variable domain, its missing parts supplied by reference TRBV7-9 and TRBJ1-5, is DTGVSQNPRHKITKRGQNVTFRCDPISEHNRLYWYRQTLGQGPEFLTYFQNEAQLEKSRLLSDRFSAERPKGSFSTLEIQRTEQGDSAMYLCASSPDSGNQPQHFGDGTRLSIL.

The rearrangement uses TRBV25-1 and TRBJ1-2, with 7 bases matching TRBD1. The CDR3 is made up of 13 amino acids. Unmatched junction bases numbered 9, after V lost 8 bases and J lost 6 bases. CDR1 MGHDK and CDR2 SYGVNS come from the germline V gene. In nucleotides, the CDR3 is TGTGCCAGCCCTAGTCGAGGGGGCAATGGCTACACCTTC. This encodes CASPSRGGNGYTF.

On this clone: Additional DNA sequences in this sample encode the identical CDR3. The chain links TRBV5-1 to TRBJ2-3, with 10 bases matching TRBD1. The CDR3 covers 15 residues. Trimming at V came to 2 bases and at J to 3 bases, leaving 3 bases not matched to a gene. Per the germline V gene, CDR1 is SGHRS and CDR2 is YFSETQ. CDR3 amino acids: CASSFRTGGTDTQYF. The DNA for the CDR3 is TGCGCCAGCAGCTTCCGGACAGGGGGGACAGATACGCAGTATTTT.

The chain uses TRBV11-2 and TRBJ2-2; 8 positions match TRBD1. The germline V gene encodes CDR1 SGHAT and CDR2 FQNNGV. There are 15 residues in the CDR3. The J segment lost 2 bases and the V segment lost 6 bases, leaving 5 bases of the junction unmatched. This chain's CDR3 is CASRIPGGNTGELFF. CDR3 DNA sequence: TGTGCCAGCAGAATACCAGGGGGCAACACCGGGGAGCTGTTTTTT. The complete variable domain, with remaining parts taken from reference TRBV11-2 and TRBJ2-2, reads EAGVAQSPRYKIIEKRQSVAFWCNPISGHATLYWYQQILGQGPKLLIQFQNNGVVDDSQLPKDRFSAERLKGVDSTLKIQPAKLEDSAVYLCASRIPGGNTGELFFGEGSRLTVL.

Points on this clone: Sequence at one end of the junction differs from germline and may be a read error. V gene TRBV18 combines with J gene TRBJ2-1, with D perhaps given as TRBD1 or TRBD2 (5 bases each). This CDR3 spans 15 amino acids. Germline CDR1 and CDR2: KGHSH and LQKENI. CDR3 in amino acids: CASSTPIIEGRRQFF. CDR3 DNA sequence: TGTGCCAGCTCAACACCAATTATTGAGGGGCGAAGGCAGTTCTTC.

This chain links TRBV5-4 with TRBJ2-5, with TRBD1 identical over 7 bases. The length of the CDR3 is 15 residues. Germline CDR1 reads SGHNT; CDR2 reads YYREEE (reference sequence). V shed 4 bases, J shed 4 bases, and the junction held 10 bases outside the gene matches. Here the CDR3 reads CASSQELQGPETQYF. CDR3 DNA: TGTGCCAGCAGCCAGGAGTTACAGGGGCCAGAGACCCAGTACTTC.

The chain uses TRBV14 and TRBJ2-7, with TRBD2 matching 11 bases. The CDR3 covers 16 residues. After removal of 4 bases from V and 3 bases from J, the junction contained 8 bases not matched to a gene. In germline, CDR1 is SGHDN, CDR2 FVKESK. CDR3 protein: CASSLLSGGVFYEQYF. CDR3 nucleotide sequence: TGTGCCAGCAGCCTCCTTAGCGGGGGGGTTTTCTACGAGCAGTACTTC.

This chain links TRBV7-2 with TRBJ1-1; D ambiguous. The CDR3 runs 14 residues. V lost 5 bases and J lost 1, with 11 bases in between. Germline CDR1 is SGHTA and CDR2 is FQGNSA. The CDR3 is CASSPQTGNTEAFF. The CDR3 bases are TGTGCCAGCAGCCCACAGACGGGGAACACTGAAGCTTTCTTT.

The chain couples TRBV6-6 to TRBJ1-2; D perhaps matches TRBD1 (5 bases). Germline-derived CDR1 and CDR2 are MNHNY and SVGAGI (reference sequence). This CDR3 contains 13 residues. V lost 2 bases and J 7 bases, leaving 11 bases between the germline ends. The CDR3 loop is CASSYSVGGGYTF. In DNA form, the CDR3 reads TGTGCCAGCAGTTACAGTGTCGGGGGTGGCTACACCTTC.

The chain is built from TRBV9 and TRBJ2-3; possibly TRBD2 for D (6 bases). Germline values: CDR1 SGDLS, CDR2 YYNGEE. This CDR3 contains 16 residues. V was cut by 0 bases and J by 2 bases, with 13 bases left in between. The CDR3 nucleotides read TGTGCCAGCAGCGTAGGAGTAGCGGATAACACAGATACGCAGTATTTT. Translating it yields CASSVGVADNTDTQYF.

The genes are TRBV7-9 and TRBJ2-7, with D unclear. The CDR3 sequence is 14 residues long. Germline V CDR1 and CDR2: SEHNR, FQNEAQ (reference sequence). V lost 3 bases to trimming and J lost 9 bases, with 18 bases between them. The CDR3 coding sequence is TGTGCCAGCAGCTTGAATCCAGGCCGCCCGGTGCAGTACTTC. As protein: CASSLNPGRPVQYF. The whole variable domain, remainder taken from reference TRBV7-9 and TRBJ2-7, is DTGVSQNPRHKITKRGQNVTFRCDPISEHNRLYWYRQTLGQGPEFLTYFQNEAQLEKSRLLSDRFSAERPKGSFSTLEIQRTEQGDSAMYLCASSLNPGRPVQYFGPGTRLTVT.